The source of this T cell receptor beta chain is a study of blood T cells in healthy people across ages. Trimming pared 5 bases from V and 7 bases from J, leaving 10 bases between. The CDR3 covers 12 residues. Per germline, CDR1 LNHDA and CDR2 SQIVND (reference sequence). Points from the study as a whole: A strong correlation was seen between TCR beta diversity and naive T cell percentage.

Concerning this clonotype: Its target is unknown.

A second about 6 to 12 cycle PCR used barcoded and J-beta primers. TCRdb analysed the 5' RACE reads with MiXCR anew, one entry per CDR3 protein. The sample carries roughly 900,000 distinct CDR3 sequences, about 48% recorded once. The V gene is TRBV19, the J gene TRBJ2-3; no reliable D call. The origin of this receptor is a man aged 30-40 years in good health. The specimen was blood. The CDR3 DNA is TGTGCCAGTAGTGAAACCACGCATACGCAGTATTTT. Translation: CASSETTHTQYF.